This T cell receptor beta chain appears in the sequencing data of a study of PD-L1 blockade in urothelial cancer (dated by TCRdb to about 2017). In terms of the full investigation: All patients started therapy at some point between 2014 and 2016 and received atezolizumab 1,200 mg intravenously every 3 weeks. About 90% of the roughly 29 patients were males with bladder-origin urothelial cancer, and about 65% of the 29 reported a prior smoking history. Whole exome sequencing and RNA sequencing of pretreatment tumors were performed alongside TCR sequencing in the same patients. Pretreatment tumor samples, along with matched peripheral blood collected serially before and after atezolizumab treatment, underwent TCR sequencing. Blood samples were analyzed 3 weeks after the start of treatment (second dose) and 6 weeks after the start of treatment. Durable clinical benefit meant progression-free survival longer than 6 months, and TCR features were also tested against progression-free and overall survival. Fewer than ten patients reached durable clinical benefit, while 20 to 25 patients did not. The study was an exploratory multi-omic analysis of somatic, immune and clinical correlates of response to PD-L1 blockade with atezolizumab in urothelial cancer. Pretreatment blood TCR-seq was available for about 27 patients, at least one posttreatment blood collection was obtained for 25 or so patients, and tumor TCR-seq was available for 25 or so patients. Patients had an ECOG performance status of 0 or 1 and had received between 0 and 3 prior chemotherapy regimens. A median of roughly 140,000 T cells and approximately 86,000 unique TCRs was obtained from blood samples, and a median clonality of approximately 0.077 was observed. General findings and caveats noted by the study authors: Patients with durable benefit showed greater expansion of tumor-associated TCR clones in peripheral blood 3 weeks after starting treatment (n ≈ 22, p = 0.022). A pretreatment peripheral blood TCR clonality below the median was linked to improved progression-free and overall survival. Because of the small sample size (n ≈ 31) and the many exploratory analyses performed, the results are intended to be regarded as hypothesis-generating.

Synthetic TCR analog templates were spiked into each PCR to estimate absolute template abundance from read counts. The immunoSEQ assay used bias-controlled V and J gene primers to amplify TCRbeta CDR3 regions from genomic DNA. Sequencing of rearranged TCRbeta segments was performed at approximately 20X coverage. The study's processing was this. Clustering was used to correct sequencing errors, and CDR3s were annotated against IMGT to assign V, D and J genes. Out-of-frame and stop-codon sequences were excluded, and only productive TCRbeta rearrangements were used in downstream analyses. Clonality was calculated as one minus the Shannon entropy normalized by the log of the number of unique productive sequences. Fisher's exact test with Benjamini-Hochberg correction, using a cutoff of adjusted p below 0.01, was how clones that differed between time points or between blood and tumor were identified. TCRdb provides this immuneACCESS table in a form limited to in-frame rearrangements. Some clones are lacking; in checked studies, under half of them reflect an unresolved V gene, and why the rest are absent is not known. The D gene and trimming were derived from the DNA, and the V and J assignments and clone size from that table. The sample table contains 35,000 to 55,000 clones; only one count was recorded for about 88% of them. The ten most abundant clones make up about 14% of the sample.

Regarding this clone: The clone's antigen remains unknown. Qualities for individual bases were not recorded, and no much larger clone is one base off.

Relative to germline, V is 5 bases shorter and J is 0 bases shorter, with 17 bases between their ends. CDR1 LNHNV and CDR2 YYDKDF are derived from the germline V gene (reference sequence). The CDR3 covers 17 residues, taking in both the cysteine and the phenylalanine. CDR3 DNA is the only sequence kept; it has 51 bases, read in frame from the first base. The cohort comprised 30 or so patients with locally advanced or metastatic urothelial carcinoma treated at Memorial Sloan Kettering on a trial protocol. Peripheral blood mononuclear cells were collected pretreatment and during treatment, with between 1 and 8 total time points obtained per patient. The Qiagen DNeasy Blood extraction kit was used to purify genomic DNA from total PBMCs and tumor samples. PBMCs were collected pretreatment and during treatment, and were isolated and stored as previously described.

The clonotype comes from a woman in her fifties or sixties with urothelial cancer. Sequenced material: PBMCs, taken around atezolizumab (anti-PD-L1) treatment. The receptor chain draws on TRBV15 and TRBJ2-1; TRBD2 is possibly the D segment (6 matching bases). The CDR3: CATSGSKGGYSYNEQFF. In nucleotides, the sequence is TGTGCCACCAGCGGAAGTAAAGGAGGGTACTCCTACAATGAGCAGTTCTTC.